A selection of T cell receptor beta chains follows, all from one sample in a study of post-analysis software for immune sequencing data. TCRdb analysed the PCR reads with MiXCR anew, one entry per CDR3 protein. The sample shows over 700,000 distinct CDR3 sequences, about 27% of them seen only once. Sequences were obtained from blood. These receptors were obtained from a girl aged 5-17 years with multiple sclerosis. Each CDR3 is given with its conserved first and last residue. D genes are given only for firm matches. Only some rows state a clone size, as once, few, many or a class for expanded clones.

14	.	TRBJ2-2	.	TRBV5-5	TGTGCCAGCAGCTTGCAACTAGCTTCCGGGGAGCTGTTTTTT	CASSLQLASGELFF
18	TRBD1	TRBJ1-6	few	TRBV7-6	TGTGCCAGCAGCTTATCCCGGGACAGGGAGGGTAATAATTCACCCCTCCACTTT	CASSLSRDREGNNSPLHF
15	TRBD1	TRBJ2-7	.	TRBV7-2	TGTGCCAGCAGCTCTTTCCGGGACAGCGCCTACGAGCAGTACTTC	CASSSFRDSAYEQYF
14	.	TRBJ1-5	.	TRBV6-6	TGTGCCAGCAGGGTCGGGACGCTTGATGAGCCCCAGCATTTT	CASRVGTLDEPQHF
19	TRBD1	TRBJ2-1	.	TRBV7-2	TGTGCCAGCACCATGGATCCCCGGGGACAGGGGGTCTCCTACGATGAACAGTTCTTC	CASTMDPRGQGVSYDEQFF
16	.	TRBJ1-2	few	TRBV7-8	TGTGCCAGCAGCTTGGGGCCCCAAGGGTCCGTCTATGGCTACACCTTC	CASSLGPQGSVYGYTF
13	.	TRBJ2-7	once	TRBV27	TGTGCCGGCAGTCTAACAGGGTGGGGCGAGCAGTACTTC	CAGSLTGWGEQYF
11	.	TRBJ2-5	many	TRBV6-6	TGTGCCAGCACCGCGGGGGAGACCCAGTACTTC	CASTAGETQYF
14	.	TRBJ2-3	.	TRBV20-1	TGCAGTGCTATATCCCAGCGGGGCACAGATACGCAGTATTTT	CSAISQRGTDTQYF
13	.	TRBJ1-2	few	TRBV2	TGTGCCAGCACCCCAGTTCCCTATAGTGGCTACACCTTC	CASTPVPYSGYTF
15	TRBD1	TRBJ2-7	few	TRBV7-9	TGTGCCAGCAGGGACTTGGGACAGGGGTCCCACGAGCAGTACTTC	CASRDLGQGSHEQYF
20	TRBD2	TRBJ2-1	few	TRBV4-3	TGCGCCAGCAGCCAAGGTGCGGCCCTCGCTAGCGGGAGTCCTTACAATGAGCAGTTCTTC	CASSQGAALASGSPYNEQFF
13	.	TRBJ1-3	.	TRBV9	TGTGCCAGCAGCGTACGTCTGGGAAACACCATATATTTT	CASSVRLGNTIYF
16	TRBD1	TRBJ2-3	.	TRBV7-2	TGTGCCAGCAGCTTAGGGGGGACAGGGAGCACAGACACGCAGTATTTT	CASSLGGTGSTDTQYF
19	.	TRBJ2-3	.	TRBV7-2	TGTGCCAGCAGTGGGGGAGGAGGTAGCGGAAGGCCTAGCACAGATACGCAGTATTTT	CASSGGGGSGRPSTDTQYF
15	.	TRBJ1-6	once	TRBV6-5	TGTGCCAGCAGCCTGGGGGGCAGCCTTAATTCACCCCTCCACTTT	CASSLGGSLNSPLHF
13	.	TRBJ2-1	.	TRBV6-5	TGTGCCGCTCGAGTCGGCCCCAACAATGAGCAGTTCTTC	CAARVGPNNEQFF
15	TRBD2	TRBJ2-3	few	TRBV12-3/TRBV12-4	TGTGCCAGTACGACCCCGGGACTAGCTGCAGATACGCAGTATTTT	CASTTPGLAADTQYF
15	.	TRBJ2-7	few	TRBV20-1	TGCAGTGCTAGAGATCAGGCCGGGCACTCCTACGAGCAGTACTTC	CSARDQAGHSYEQYF
17	TRBD1	TRBJ2-1	many	TRBV7-2	TGTGCCAGCAGCTTAGACGTCCTGAGGGGACAGGCCAATGAGCAGTTCTTC	CASSLDVLRGQANEQFF
13	.	TRBJ2-5	few	TRBV7-2	TGTGCCAGCAGCCGAAAAACCGAAGAGACCCAGTACTTC	CASSRKTEETQYF
15	TRBD1	TRBJ2-7	few	TRBV7-9	TGTGCCAGCAGCCCCCGGGACAGGGTACCCTACGAGCAGTACTTC	CASSPRDRVPYEQYF
13	.	TRBJ1-2	.	TRBV25-1	TGTGCCAGCAGTGGCGTAGGGCCCAATGGCTACACCTTC	CASSGVGPNGYTF
14	.	TRBJ1-6	.	TRBV20-1	TGCAGTGCTAGAGGGGCAGTCTATAATTCACCCCTCCACTTT	CSARGAVYNSPLHF
15	TRBD2	TRBJ2-1	few	TRBV20-1	TGCAGTGCTAGACTAGCGGGGGGTGGGAAGAATGAGCAGTTCTTC	CSARLAGGGKNEQFF
18	TRBD2	TRBJ2-3	.	TRBV20-1	TGCAGTGCTAGTAAACTAGCGGGAGGACCCTCTAGCACAGATACGCAGTATTTT	CSASKLAGGPSSTDTQYF
15	TRBD1	TRBJ2-3	.	TRBV5-1	TGCGCCAGCAAGCACCGGGACAGGGCGACAGATACGCAGTATTTT	CASKHRDRATDTQYF
18	.	TRBJ2-5	.	TRBV24-1	TGTGCCACCAGTGATCCTCAGGGGGGGCAGGGGGCCCCAGAGACCCTGTACTTC	CATSDPQGGQGAPETLYF
15	.	TRBJ2-1	.	TRBV29-1	TGCAGCGTTGAGGGAGGTAAACTACCCTACAATGAGCAGTTCTTC	CSVEGGKLPYNEQFF
14	.	TRBJ2-2	.	TRBV6-2/TRBV6-3	TGTGCCAGCAGTTACTTGGCCAACACCGGGGAGCTGTTTTTT	CASSYLANTGELFF
14	.	TRBJ2-1	.	TRBV28	TGTGCCAGCAGCCCCCCGGGAGTGGCGGATGAGCAGTTCTTC	CASSPPGVADEQFF
15	TRBD1	TRBJ2-1	.	TRBV12-3/TRBV12-4	TGTGCCAGCGGGCTCCGGGGACAGGGAATCAATGAGCAGTTCTTC	CASGLRGQGINEQFF
15	.	TRBJ1-4	few	TRBV7-2	TGTGCCAGCAGCTTAGCGTCCGGGCTTAGTGAAAAACTGTTTTTT	CASSLASGLSEKLFF
19	TRBD2	TRBJ2-1	many	TRBV7-8	TGTGCCAGCAGCTTAAGGGCTAGCGGGGGCACTAGCTCCTACAATGAGCAGTTCTTC	CASSLRASGGTSSYNEQFF
12	TRBD1	TRBJ1-1	.	TRBV7-9	TGTGCCAGCAGCCCAGGACAGGGAGGAACTTTCTTT	CASSPGQGGTFF
14	.	TRBJ1-5	few	TRBV27	TGTGCCAGCAGTTGGGGAAATAGCAATCAGCCCCAGCATTTT	CASSWGNSNQPQHF
13	.	TRBJ1-2	.	TRBV20-1	TGCAGTGCTAGTCTTGGGACGAGAGATGGCTACACCTTC	CSASLGTRDGYTF
15	TRBD2	TRBJ2-1	.	TRBV10-1	TGCGCCAGCAGTGAGGGACTAGCGGGACTCAATGAGCAGTTCTTC	CASSEGLAGLNEQFF
15	.	TRBJ2-1	few	TRBV9	TGTGCCAGCAGCATTGGACCCGCCCAAAACAATGAGCAGTTCTTC	CASSIGPAQNNEQFF
14	.	TRBJ1-4	many	TRBV5-5	TGTGCCAGCAGCCCCGGAGGGCCGGGAGAAAAACTGTTTTTT	CASSPGGPGEKLFF
13	.	TRBJ2-5	few	TRBV5-1	TGCGCCAGCAGCTGGGACGTTCAAGAGACCCAGTACTTC	CASSWDVQETQYF
14	.	TRBJ2-7	.	TRBV27	TGTGCCAGCAGTTCTCAGCGGCACTCCTACGAGCAGTACTTC	CASSSQRHSYEQYF
14	.	TRBJ1-1	.	TRBV6-6	TGTGCCAGCCGAAGGGGGGCGAAGAACACTGAAGCTTTCTTT	CASRRGAKNTEAFF
14	.	TRBJ1-1	.	TRBV12-3/TRBV12-4	TGTGCCAGCACGGCAGGCGGGGTGAACACTGAAGCTTTCTTT	CASTAGGVNTEAFF
13	.	TRBJ1-5	.	TRBV20-1	TGCAGTGCCCTGGGAGGGGGCAATCAGCCCCAGCATTTT	CSALGGGNQPQHF
17	.	TRBJ1-5	.	TRBV28	TGTGCCAGCAGTCCTAAAACAGGGCCCTGGGGCAATCAGCCCCAGCATTTT	CASSPKTGPWGNQPQHF
13	.	TRBJ2-1	.	TRBV14	TGTGCCTGCAGCCAACGGACCATCAATGAGCAGTTCTTC	CACSQRTINEQFF